This is a list of T cell receptor beta chains from one sample in a study of identical twins. TCRdb re-analysed the 5' RACE reads in MiXCR, keeping a single row per CDR3 protein. The sample yields fewer than 900,000 distinct CDR3 sequences, about 20% seen once. The same data also contributed to another study, on T cells expressing NK-cell markers.

Sequenced sample: PBMCs. Source of these receptors: a woman aged 18-29 years in good health. The conserved cysteine and the conserved F or W are not part of the CDR3 here.

v_call,cdr3_aa
TRBV15,ATSKQGNQPQH
TRBV10-3,AISDLAGSSYEQY
TRBV6-2/TRBV6-3,ASSYAGLGNNEQF
TRBV5-1,ASSTIPGLADNEQF
TRBV20-1,SAARRDTEAF
TRBV6-5,ASSTRGLALH
TRBV12-3/TRBV12-4,ASSLSGGAIGEQF
TRBV20-1,SATPRTGQDGYT
TRBV15,ATSRDIQRASAEQY
TRBV12-5,ASGLESEVPLH
TRBV28,ASSSSASGSYEQY
TRBV29-1,SVITRRQTSYEQY
TRBV12-3/TRBV12-4,ASSSLDNPTMIGQF
TRBV18,ASSFPQDSGALY
TRBV11-2,ASSSQGASGELF
TRBV14,ASSRTTPSGANVLT
TRBV5-5,ASSPAGGRTNYEQY
TRBV10-3,AIKPADHYEQY
TRBV6-1,ASSRGGRGAYEQY
TRBV20-1,SARATGGYYEQY
TRBV7-7,ASSLVAGEKTGELF
TRBV6-1,ASSEYTGLVREQF
TRBV12-3/TRBV12-4,ASSTGTSTGELF
TRBV12-3/TRBV12-4,ASQPRGRNTEAF
TRBV6-5,ASRYSSSYEQY
TRBV6-1,ASKAGLAAGKQY
TRBV11-3,ASRREPDSNEQF
TRBV6-1,ASSDLLLNRQY
TRBV3-1,ASSQDTGIPQETQY
TRBV11-2,ASSSPARTNRQGPYNEQF
TRBV6-1,ASSAGTYQETQY
TRBV7-9,ASSHRDGIGYT
TRBV12-3/TRBV12-4,ASSLTVERKGYYGYT
TRBV6-1,ASTGTGIYNEQF
TRBV20-1,SATEDRNSNQPQH
TRBV20-1,SIQQGPYNEQF
TRBV27,ASSFKGKAPISVTQY
TRBV5-1,ASSSVSGGGYNEQF
TRBV7-6,ASSLMTSGSYNEQF
TRBV20-1,SAPMEETQY
TRBV6-1,AILDSNTYEQY
TRBV20-1,SATTGQLYNEQF
TRBV12-3/TRBV12-4,ASSLGGVNTEAF
TRBV4-1,ASSQGLASQGPQH
TRBV20-1,SGRSQETQY
TRBV7-9,ASSLDGWSNQPQH
TRBV29-1,SVADRGASSYGYT
TRBV10-3,AITGGTGGYNEQF
TRBV20-1,SATTPGQGRGEQY
TRBV20-1,SASEAIRADTQY
TRBV5-6,ASSLLSVAGTDEQY
TRBV5-1,ASSLEGDYGYT
TRBV7-7,ASSLAGLAGVAQETQY
TRBV7-9,ASSSMGTSGILEQY